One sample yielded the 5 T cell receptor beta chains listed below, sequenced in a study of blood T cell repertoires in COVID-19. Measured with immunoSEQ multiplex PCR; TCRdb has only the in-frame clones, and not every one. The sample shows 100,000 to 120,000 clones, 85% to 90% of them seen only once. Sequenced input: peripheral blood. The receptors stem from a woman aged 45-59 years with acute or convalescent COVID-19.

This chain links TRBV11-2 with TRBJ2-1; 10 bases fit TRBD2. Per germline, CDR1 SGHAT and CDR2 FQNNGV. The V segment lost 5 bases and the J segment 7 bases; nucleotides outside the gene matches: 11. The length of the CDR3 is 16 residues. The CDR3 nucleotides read TGTGCCAGCAGCCCCATCTTAGCGGGAGGCCCTAATGAGCAGTTCTTC. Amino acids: CASSPILAGGPNEQFF.

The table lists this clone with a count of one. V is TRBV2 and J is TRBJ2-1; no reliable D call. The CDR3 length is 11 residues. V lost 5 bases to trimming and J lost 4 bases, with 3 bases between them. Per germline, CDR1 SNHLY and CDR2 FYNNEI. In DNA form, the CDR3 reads TGTGCCAGCAGTTTATACAATGAGCAGTTCTTC. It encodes CASSLYNEQFF.

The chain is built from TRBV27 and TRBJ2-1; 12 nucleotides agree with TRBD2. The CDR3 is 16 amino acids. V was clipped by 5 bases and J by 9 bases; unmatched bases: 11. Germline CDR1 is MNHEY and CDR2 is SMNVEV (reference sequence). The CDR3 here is CASSPGLAGLVGEQFF. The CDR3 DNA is TGTGCCAGCAGTCCCGGACTAGCGGGATTAGTCGGTGAGCAGTTCTTC.

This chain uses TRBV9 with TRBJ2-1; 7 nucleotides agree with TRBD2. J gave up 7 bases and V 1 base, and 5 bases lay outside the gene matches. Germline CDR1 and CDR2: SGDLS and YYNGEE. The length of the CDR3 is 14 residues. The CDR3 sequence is CASSVNLAENEQFF. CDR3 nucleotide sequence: TGTGCCAGCAGCGTAAACCTAGCGGAAAATGAGCAGTTCTTC.

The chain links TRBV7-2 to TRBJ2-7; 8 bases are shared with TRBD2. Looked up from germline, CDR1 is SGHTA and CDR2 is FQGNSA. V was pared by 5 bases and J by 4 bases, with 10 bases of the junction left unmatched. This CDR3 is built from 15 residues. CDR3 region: CASSRGGSADYEQYF. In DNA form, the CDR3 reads TGTGCCAGCAGCCGGGGGGGGTCAGCTGATTACGAGCAGTACTTC.